Detailed here is one T cell receptor (beta chain). The sample is drawn from a study of blood T cell repertoires in COVID-19. The CDR3 runs 14 residues. V was clipped by 2 bases and J by 0 bases, with 9 bases between them. Germline V gene lookup returns CDR1 SQVTM and CDR2 ANQGSEA. Measured with immunoSEQ multiplex PCR; TCRdb has only the in-frame clones, and not every one. There are approximately 100,000 clones in the sample; less than 90% occur only once, and 6.2% lies in the top ten. The sequencing input was peripheral blood. The gene calls are TRBV29-1 and TRBJ2-3; TRBD2 might be the D (5 bases). This TCR derives from a human donor in a cohort sampled during active COVID-19. CDR3 loop: CSVESGLSTDTQYF. As DNA, the CDR3 is TGCAGCGTTGAAAGCGGTCTAAGCACAGATACGCAGTATTTT.